This T cell receptor beta chain was retrieved from a study of neoadjuvant anti-PD-1 for oral cavity cancer. Findings of the study overall: PBMC Gini-index clonality exceeded responders' in non-responders post-nivolumab.

This clone was found once. Its matching antigen is unknown. The protocol was immunoSEQ multiplex PCR, while the TCRdb copy is restricted to in-frame clones and leaves out a portion. The sample yields 55,000 to 75,000 clones, roughly 80% seen once. Germline CDR1 MNHNS, CDR2 SASEGT. This CDR3 is built from 16 residues. Trimming stripped 1 base from V and 6 bases from J, with 16 bases between. V gene TRBV6-1 combines with J gene TRBJ2-1; no firm D call. This sequence was found in a person aged 40 to 85 with oral cavity squamous cell carcinoma. Sequencing used PBMCs, obtained before nivolumab (anti-PD-1) treatment. Written as DNA, the CDR3 is TGTGCCAGCAGTGAAGGCTGGGGTCGCCGAGGCAATGAGCAGTTCTTC. Its translation: CASSEGWGRRGNEQFF.